Each of the 30 T cell receptor beta chains below was sequenced from the same sample in a study of T cells in Graves' hyperthyroidism and ophthalmopathy. Amplification yielded TCR beta CDR3 regions, with RNA transcripts as the source. First-round RT-PCR of the TCR CDR3 relied on the HTBI primer set. Using its own MiXCR run on the multiplex PCR reads, TCRdb lists one record per CDR3 protein. Altogether 450,000 to 650,000 distinct CDR3 sequences are present, 17% being singletons, with the ten largest covering roughly 18%. The material sequenced was blood. These receptors were taken from a woman aged 18-29 years with Graves' ophthalmopathy.

This clonotype has ten or more counts. This CDR3 reads CASSLGGQGDPQYF. The DNA of the CDR3 is TGTGCCAGCAGCTTGGGGGGCCAGGGGGACCCCCAGTACTTC. The chain links TRBV5-6 to TRBJ2-5; 7 bases line up with TRBD1. V lost 0 bases, J lost 9 bases, and 8 bases stayed unmatched. The CDR3 is 14 amino acids. The V gene's germline CDR1 is SGHDT and CDR2 YYEEEE. Using reference TRBV5-6 and TRBJ2-5 for the parts outside the CDR3, the full variable domain is DAGVTQSPTHLIKTRGQQVTLRCSPKSGHDTVSWYQQALGQGPQFIFQYYEEEERQRGNFPDRFSGHQFPNYSSELNVNALLLGDSALYLCASSLGGQGDPQYFGPGTRLLVL.

This clonotype was detected a few times. The chain uses TRBV24-1 and TRBJ2-3, with a tentative D call TRBD1 (6 bases). The CDR3 is 15 residues long. Germline assignment: CDR1 KGHDR and CDR2 SFDVKD. Trimming stripped 2 bases from V and 0 bases from J, with 8 bases between. CDR3 DNA: TGTGCCACCAGTGATTACAGGGACAGCACAGATACGCAGTATTTT. Protein: CATSDYRDSTDTQYF.

This clonotype was observed a handful of times. This chain links TRBV12-3 or TRBV12-4 with TRBJ2-1; TRBD1 agrees at 8 bases. The CDR3 contains 13 residues. V gave up 5 bases and J gave up 8 bases; unmatched junction bases: 5. The CDR3 reads CASSPKTGDEQFF. CDR3 DNA sequence: TGTGCCAGCAGTCCCAAGACAGGGGATGAGCAGTTCTTC.

This clonotype was seen a handful of times. The J gene is TRBJ2-6, the V gene TRBV29-1; D could derive from TRBD1 or TRBD2 (5 bases each). The CDR3 runs 16 residues. V lost 4 bases and J 0 bases, leaving 13 bases between the germline ends. Looked up from germline, CDR1 is SQVTM and CDR2 is ANQGSEA. The CDR3 loop is CSVGGTSSSGANVLTF. The CDR3 nucleotides read TGCAGCGTTGGGGGGACCAGTAGCTCTGGGGCCAACGTCCTGACTTTC.

The sample holds many counts of this clonotype. This chain connects TRBV4-3 to TRBJ1-2; D remains ambiguous. CDR1 is LGHNA, CDR2 YSLEER, per germline. The V end lost 0 bases, the J end lost 7 bases, and 15 bases lay between the germline ends. The CDR3 contains 15 residues. The CDR3 loop reads CASSQEVAQLFGYTF. DNA for the CDR3: TGCGCCAGCAGCCAAGAAGTAGCACAGCTTTTTGGCTACACCTTC.

This clonotype has ten or more counts. This sequence joins TRBV6-1 and TRBJ2-6; TRBD1 matches 8 bases. The CDR3 loop spans 18 amino acids. CDR1 is MNHNS, CDR2 SASEGT, per germline. V was pared by 5 bases and J by 1 base, with 10 bases of the junction left unmatched. CDR3 bases: TGTGCCAGCAGTTTGGGACAGGTTAGCCCTTCTGGGGCCAACGTCCTGACTTTC. It specifies CASSLGQVSPSGANVLTF.

The V and J genes are TRBV20-1 and TRBJ2-5; TRBD1 agrees at 8 bases. The germline V gene encodes CDR1 DFQATT and CDR2 SNEGSKA (reference sequence). This CDR3 is 15 amino acids long. V shed 7 bases, J shed 2 bases, and the junction held 12 bases outside the gene matches. The CDR3, as DNA: TGCAGTGGTGGAGGCAGGGGGCGAGGGCAAGAGACCCAGTACTTC. Its protein is CSGGGRGRGQETQYF.

The chain employs TRBV16 and TRBJ2-7, with D tentatively TRBD1 (5 bases). The germline V gene encodes CDR1 KGHSY and CDR2 FQNENV. The V and J ends lost 0 bases and 2 bases respectively, with 8 bases between them. This CDR3 region has 14 residues. CDR3 in amino acids: CASSQSTDTYEQYF. In DNA, the CDR3 is TGTGCCAGCAGCCAATCGACAGATACCTACGAGCAGTACTTC.

This clonotype showed up just a few times. The V call is TRBV19, the J call TRBJ1-1; tentatively, D is TRBD1 (6 bases). V lost 7 bases and J 4 bases, leaving 13 bases between the germline ends. This CDR3 region has 13 residues. Germline V CDR1 and CDR2: LNHDA, SQIVND (reference sequence). The CDR3 DNA follows: TGTGCCAGTAACTCAGGGGAGGGCACTGAAGCTTTCTTT. It encodes CASNSGEGTEAFF.

The genes are TRBV18 and TRBJ2-3; D is possibly TRBD2 (7 bases). V was trimmed by 6 bases and J by 8 bases, leaving 21 bases between them. The CDR3 extends over 15 amino acids. Germline loops: CDR1 KGHSH, CDR2 LQKENI. The CDR3 DNA sequence: TGTGCCAGCTCGCCATTCGGGGGGCGCGAGGGTACGCAGTATTTT. It is translated as CASSPFGGREGTQYF. Full variable domain (rest looked up from reference TRBV18 and TRBJ2-3): NAGVMQNPRHLVRRRGQEARLRCSPMKGHSHVYWYRQLPEEGLKFMVYLQKENIIDESGMPKERFSAEFPKEGPSILRIQQVVRGDSAAYFCASSPFGGREGTQYFGPGTRLTVL.

This clonotype has at least ten counts. This chain uses TRBV11-2 with TRBJ1-1, with D uncertain. This CDR3 is 16 amino acids long. Per germline, CDR1 SGHAT and CDR2 FQNNGV. V was trimmed by 1 base and J by 0 bases, leaving 12 bases between them. The CDR3 protein is CASSLVGFNMNTEAFF. The CDR3 DNA is TGTGCCAGCAGCTTAGTAGGGTTTAACATGAACACTGAAGCTTTCTTT.

This clonotype was detected ten times or more. The rearrangement uses TRBV20-1 and TRBJ2-3, with TRBD2 identical over 9 bases. Germline-derived CDR1 and CDR2 are DFQATT and SNEGSKA (reference sequence). This CDR3 has 15 residues. Unmatched junction bases numbered 9, after V lost 6 bases and J lost 2 bases. This CDR3 is CSALRLADDTDTQYF. The CDR3, as DNA: TGCAGTGCCCTCCGACTAGCGGATGACACAGATACGCAGTATTTT.

This clonotype was observed a handful of times. The chain recombines TRBV4-1 with TRBJ2-7; D gene unclear. V shed 0 bases and J shed 1 base, with 7 bases lying between them. The CDR3 length is 14 residues. Per germline, CDR1 MGHRA and CDR2 YSYEKL. Here the CDR3 reads CASSQDSESYEQYF. CDR3 coding DNA: TGCGCCAGCAGCCAAGATTCGGAATCCTACGAGCAGTACTTC.

V gene TRBV4-1 combines with J gene TRBJ2-3, with D perhaps assigned TRBD1 or TRBD2 (6 bases each). The CDR3 contains 17 residues. CDR1 and CDR2 from the germline V gene are MGHRA and YSYEKL. V shed 0 bases and J shed 5 bases, with 18 bases lying between them. The CDR3 loop reads CASSQEGSGAEVDTQYF. The CDR3 coding sequence is TGCGCCAGCAGCCAAGAAGGTTCGGGGGCAGAGGTAGATACGCAGTATTTT.

The chain couples TRBV2 to TRBJ2-1; weak D call: TRBD2 (6 bases). This CDR3 is 15 amino acids long. Trimming pared 4 bases from V and 0 bases from J, leaving 10 bases between. Germline loops: CDR1 SNHLY, CDR2 FYNNEI. The CDR3 DNA follows: TGTGCCAGCAGTGTCGAACTAGCCTCCTACAATGAGCAGTTCTTC. Amino acid sequence: CASSVELASYNEQFF. Full variable domain (rest looked up from reference TRBV2 and TRBJ2-1): EPEVTQTPSHQVTQMGQEVILRCVPISNHLYFYWYRQILGQKVEFLVSFYNNEISEKSEIFDDQFSVERPDGSNFTLKIRSTKLEDSAMYFCASSVELASYNEQFFGPGTRLTVL.

With respect to this clonotype: Just one base apart from a much larger clone, this may be a read error. This chain links TRBV7-3 with TRBJ2-2; 9 positions agree with TRBD1. This CDR3 contains 15 residues. Trimming took 7 bases from V and 8 from J; bases not matched to a gene: 11. Germline CDR1 is SGHTA and CDR2 is FQGTGA. The CDR3 DNA follows: TGTGCCAGCACCTCGGAGAGACAGGGGGAGGGGGAGCTGTTTTTT. Translating gives CASTSERQGEGELFF. Drawing the rest from reference TRBV7-3 and TRBJ2-2, the complete variable domain is GAGVSQTPSNKVTEKGKYVELRCDPISGHTALYWYRQSLGQGPEFLIYFQGTGAADDSGLPNDRFFAVRPEGSVSTLKIQRTERGDSAVYLCASTSERQGEGELFFGEGSRLTVL.

This clonotype was counted at least ten times. The V gene is TRBV3-2, the J gene TRBJ2-1; TRBD1 was called by the table and not checked on the DNA. TRBV3-2 has pseudogene status. This CDR3 has 16 residues. CDR3 residues: CASSQGEGAGRNEQFF. The CDR3 region has the DNA TGTGCCAGCAGCCAAGGAGAGGGGGCTGGACGCAATGAGCAGTTCTTC.

The table lists this clonotype with many counts. The chain employs TRBV11-2 and TRBJ2-5, with D unclear. Germline assignment: CDR1 SGHAT and CDR2 FQNNGV. The CDR3 extends over 14 amino acids. V lost 6 bases to trimming and J lost 0 bases, with 11 bases between them. DNA of the CDR3: TGTGCCAGCAGTGGTAGTAGGTACCAAGAGACCCAGTACTTC. Amino acid sequence: CASSGSRYQETQYF.

This clonotype showed up many times. This sequence joins TRBV7-2 and TRBJ2-1, with TRBD2 matching over 14 bases. Trimming at V came to 1 base and at J to 3 bases, leaving 5 bases not matched to a gene. Per germline, CDR1 SGHTA and CDR2 FQGNSA. This CDR3 is built from 18 residues. CDR3 residues: CASSLGRLAGGIYNEQFF. The CDR3 DNA reads TGTGCCAGCAGCTTAGGGAGACTAGCGGGAGGGATCTACAATGAGCAGTTCTTC.

This clonotype was seen at least ten times. The chain links TRBV6-1 to TRBJ2-7, with D perhaps TRBD2 (5 bases). In germline, CDR1 is MNHNS, CDR2 SASEGT. V lost 4 bases and J lost 4, with 11 bases in between. The CDR3 is made up of 13 amino acids. The CDR3 loop is CASSARDLYEQYF. Here the CDR3 DNA reads TGTGCCAGCAGTGCTCGGGATTTATACGAGCAGTACTTC.

In its sample, this clonotype was seen many times. The CDR3 is CASSKTGFNNEQFF. The CDR3 coding sequence is TGTGCCAGCAGCAAGACAGGTTTTAACAATGAGCAGTTCTTC. This sequence joins TRBV2 and TRBJ2-1; a possible D gene is TRBD1 (6 bases). Between the trimmed V and J ends, which lost 6 bases and 5 bases, there was a span of 14 bases. Germline V CDR1 and CDR2: SNHLY, FYNNEI. CDR3 length: 14 residues. Using reference TRBV2 and TRBJ2-1 for the parts outside the CDR3, the full variable domain is EPEVTQTPSHQVTQMGQEVILRCVPISNHLYFYWYRQILGQKVEFLVSFYNNEISEKSEIFDDQFSVERPDGSNFTLKIRSTKLEDSAMYFCASSKTGFNNEQFFGPGTRLTVL.

Only a few counts were recorded for this clonotype. The chain links TRBV29-1 to TRBJ2-2; no firm D call. The CDR3 sequence is 13 residues long. CDR1 is SQVTM, CDR2 ANQGSEA, per germline. With 4 bases removed from V and 0 bases from J, the gap between germline ends came to 6 bases. As DNA, the CDR3 is TGCAGCGTTGCACAAGCGAACACCGGGGAGCTGTTTTTT. It is translated as CSVAQANTGELFF.

As concerns this clonotype: Compared with germline, one end of the junction differs, possibly owing to a read error. V is TRBV28 and J is TRBJ2-5, with 8 positions matching TRBD1. CDR1 and CDR2 (germline): MDHEN, SYDVKM. CDR3 length: 19 amino acids. The CDR3 loop is CASSSPLRRGPQKQETRYF. For the CDR3, the DNA is TGTGCCAGCAGCTCTCCCCTCCGCAGGGGGCCCCAAAAACAAGAGACCCGGTACTTC.

This clonotype was seen at least ten times. The rearrangement uses TRBV11-2 and TRBJ2-7; TRBD2 might be the D (5 bases). Looked up from germline, CDR1 is SGHAT and CDR2 is FQNNGV. Trimming removed 3 bases at V and 3 bases at J, with 9 bases between. This CDR3 is 13 amino acids long. CDR3 amino acids: CASSLTEGYEQYF. Here the CDR3 DNA reads TGTGCCAGCAGCTTGACTGAGGGCTACGAGCAGTACTTC. The full variable domain, rest sourced from reference TRBV11-2 and TRBJ2-7, is EAGVAQSPRYKIIEKRQSVAFWCNPISGHATLYWYQQILGQGPKLLIQFQNNGVVDDSQLPKDRFSAERLKGVDSTLKIQPAKLEDSAVYLCASSLTEGYEQYFGPGTRLTVT.

Only a few counts were recorded for this clonotype. This rearrangement joins TRBV27 to TRBJ2-1; 9 nucleotides agree with TRBD2. Looked up from germline, CDR1 is MNHEY and CDR2 is SMNVEV (reference sequence). With 4 bases clipped from V and 6 bases from J, the junction kept 22 bases outside the gene matches. This CDR3 region has 20 residues. The CDR3 is CASSSVRLGASGISPNEQFF. The CDR3 DNA sequence: TGTGCCAGCAGTTCAGTAAGACTCGGGGCTAGCGGGATTTCTCCCAATGAGCAGTTCTTC.

This sequence joins TRBV28 and TRBJ2-5; TRBD2 is a possible D gene (6 bases). This CDR3 spans 15 amino acids. Per the germline V gene, CDR1 is MDHEN and CDR2 is SYDVKM. Between the trimmed V and J ends, which lost 3 bases and 0 bases, there was a span of 11 bases. The CDR3 region has the DNA TGTGCCAGCAGTTTTGGGGCGGGAAACCAAGAGACCCAGTACTTC. Residues: CASSFGAGNQETQYF.

This clonotype showed up many times. The CDR3 nucleotides read TGTGCCAGCAGTTCCCTTGGAGCAGGGGGCGAGGGCTACACCTTC. The encoded protein is CASSSLGAGGEGYTF. This sequence joins TRBV28 and TRBJ1-2; TRBD1 aligns across 8 bases. Unmatched junction bases numbered 12, after V lost 4 bases and J lost 8 bases. In germline, CDR1 is MDHEN, CDR2 SYDVKM. The CDR3 length is 15 residues.

This clonotype was counted a few times. The V call is TRBV28, the J call TRBJ2-5, with 9 bases identical to TRBD1. J gave up 6 bases and V 3 bases, and 5 bases lay outside the gene matches. CDR1 and CDR2 (germline): MDHEN, SYDVKM. This CDR3 is built from 14 residues. The CDR3 coding sequence is TGTGCCAGCAGTTTGTCGACAGGGGGAAAGACCCAGTACTTC. The encoded protein is CASSLSTGGKTQYF.

V usage is TRBV6-5 and J usage is TRBJ1-3; D not certain. This CDR3 comprises 16 residues. Deletions cut 2 bases from V and 0 bases from J, with 11 bases between. From germline, CDR1 is MNHEY and CDR2 SVGAGI. The DNA for the CDR3 is TGTGCCAGCAGTTACCGCCCCATGAGCTCTGGAAACACCATATATTTT. It is translated as CASSYRPMSSGNTIYF.

The chain is built from TRBV6-1 and TRBJ2-2; D is perhaps TRBD2 (7 bases). The V and J ends lost 2 bases and 8 bases respectively, with 15 bases between them. Germline CDR1 is MNHNS and CDR2 is SASEGT. This CDR3 is built from 15 residues. The CDR3 nucleotides are TGTGCCAGCAGTGAATTTAGGGGGGAGGGAGGGGAGCTGTTTTTT. Translation: CASSEFRGEGGELFF.